What follows are 21 T cell receptor beta chains derived from one specimen sequenced in a study of blood T cell repertoires in COVID-19. Some clones are missing from TCRdb's copy, which holds only in-frame ones; the method was immunoSEQ multiplex PCR. This table has approximately 260,000 clones, 80% to 90% appearing once. The sequencing input was peripheral blood. The receptors were gathered from a woman in her seventies with COVID-19, enrolled during active disease.

The chain carries TRBV19 and TRBJ1-3; the D is unclear. From germline, CDR1 is LNHDA and CDR2 SQIVND (reference sequence). V was clipped by 2 bases and J by 0 bases, with 8 bases between them. The CDR3 is made up of 15 amino acids. This CDR3 is CASSIKLSSGNTIYF. The CDR3 DNA follows: TGTGCCAGTAGTATAAAGCTGAGCTCTGGAAACACCATATATTTT.

The CDR3 loop is CASSSGNTLYNEQFF. In DNA form, the CDR3 reads TGTGCCAGCAGCTCAGGGAACACCCTCTACAATGAGCAGTTCTTC. The V and J genes are TRBV5-5 and TRBJ2-1; D perhaps matches TRBD1 (5 bases). V was trimmed by 3 bases and J by 3 bases, leaving 13 bases between them. Germline V lookup: CDR1 SGHKS, CDR2 YYEKEE (reference sequence). The CDR3 runs 15 residues.

The chain recombines TRBV20-1 with TRBJ1-3; D remains unclear. CDR3 length equals 13 residues. Trimming pared 3 bases from V and 4 bases from J, leaving 10 bases between. Germline-derived CDR1 and CDR2 are DFQATT and SNEGSKA (reference sequence). This chain's CDR3 is CSASPGSGNTIYF. The DNA for the CDR3 is TGCAGTGCTAGTCCGGGATCCGGAAACACCATATATTTT.

The gene calls are TRBV18 and TRBJ1-2; 7 bases are shared with TRBD1. With 3 bases clipped from V and 6 bases from J, the junction kept 4 bases outside the gene matches. Germline V lookup: CDR1 KGHSH, CDR2 LQKENI. The CDR3 consists of 13 residues. DNA of the CDR3: TGTGCCAGCTCACCTCAAGGGGGCAATGGCTACACCTTC. This codes for CASSPQGGNGYTF.

The chain is built from TRBV13 and TRBJ2-7; 16 bases align to TRBD2. The CDR3 sequence is 18 residues long. V was pared by 5 bases and J by 4 bases, with 11 bases of the junction left unmatched. Per the germline V gene, CDR1 is PRHDT and CDR2 is FYEKMQ (reference sequence). The DNA for the CDR3 is TGTGCCAGCAGCGCCGACCGGGGACTAGCGGGAGGGAAATACGAGCAGTACTTC. Protein product: CASSADRGLAGGKYEQYF.

V usage is TRBV6-1 and J usage is TRBJ2-3, with TRBD2 matching 13 bases. Looked up from germline, CDR1 is MNHNS and CDR2 is SASEGT. CDR3 length: 16 residues. J lost 4 bases, V lost 1 base, and 2 bases had no gene match. CDR3 amino acids: CASSEGTSGRADTQYF. CDR3 nucleotide sequence: TGTGCCAGCAGTGAAGGAACTAGCGGGAGGGCAGATACGCAGTATTTT.

This chain uses TRBV5-1 with TRBJ2-6; 12 nucleotides align to TRBD1. V lost 4 bases, J lost 4 bases, and 6 bases stayed unmatched. The germline V gene has CDR1 SGHRS and CDR2 YFSETQ. This CDR3 region has 17 residues. The DNA for the CDR3 is TGCGCCAGCAGCCCGGGACAGGGGGCGCCAGGGGCCAACGTCCTGACTTTC. Residues: CASSPGQGAPGANVLTF.

The chain carries TRBV18 and TRBJ2-7; tentative D call: TRBD2 (6 bases). The CDR3 covers 15 residues. The V gene lost 3 bases and the J gene lost 0 bases, with 12 bases spanning the gap. Germline V lookup: CDR1 KGHSH, CDR2 LQKENI. CDR3 DNA sequence: TGTGCCAGCTCACCCTTCGGGACTCCCTCCTACGAGCAGTACTTC. This sequence encodes CASSPFGTPSYEQYF.

V and J are TRBV19 and TRBJ1-2; TRBD1 might be the D (6 bases). Germline assignment: CDR1 LNHDA and CDR2 SQIVND (reference sequence). Trimming removed 2 bases from V and 2 bases from J, with 12 bases in between. The CDR3 covers 15 residues. The CDR3 region has the DNA TGTGCCAGTAGTATAAGCGGACAGATCAACTATGGCTACACCTTC. Amino acid sequence: CASSISGQINYGYTF.

The chain recombines TRBV6-5 with TRBJ1-5; 7 nucleotides match TRBD1. This CDR3 has 16 residues. The ends lost 0 bases at V and 2 bases at J; junction bases unmatched: 4. The germline CDR1 and CDR2 sequences are MNHEY and SVGAGI. The CDR3 region is CASSYSGGAGNQPQHF. The CDR3 DNA sequence: TGTGCCAGCAGTTACTCAGGGGGCGCGGGCAATCAGCCCCAGCATTTT.

This CDR3 is CASSLTSVVGIQYF. The CDR3 nucleotides read TGTGCCAGCAGCCTCACTAGCGTTGTTGGCATTCAGTACTTC. The J gene is TRBJ2-4, the V gene TRBV3-1 (or the pseudogene TRBV3-2), with 7 bases lining up with TRBD2. V dropped 4 bases and J dropped 9; count of bases not matched to a gene: 9. The germline V gene has CDR1 LGHDT and CDR2 YNNKEL (reference sequence). The CDR3 totals 14 residues.

The gene calls are TRBV10-3 and TRBJ1-2; perhaps TRBD1 as D (6 bases). CDR1 and CDR2 from the germline V gene are ENHRY and SYGVKD. This CDR3 contains 13 residues. V was clipped by 3 bases and J by 2 bases, with 7 bases between them. The CDR3: CAISEGQNYGYTF. CDR3 DNA sequence: TGTGCCATCAGTGAAGGACAGAACTATGGCTACACCTTC.

V gene TRBV4-1 combines with J gene TRBJ2-5; 7 positions match TRBD1. The germline V gene encodes CDR1 MGHRA and CDR2 YSYEKL. The CDR3 spans 14 residues. V dropped 4 bases and J dropped 5; count of bases not matched to a gene: 7. This CDR3 is CASSPGQLMETQYF. DNA for the CDR3: TGCGCCAGCAGCCCGGGACAGTTAATGGAGACCCAGTACTTC.

The chain combines TRBV7-9 with TRBJ2-3; 7 nucleotides match TRBD2. The CDR3 runs to 15 residues. J lost 2 bases, V lost 6 bases, and 8 bases had no gene match. Germline CDR1 reads SEHNR; CDR2 reads FQNEAQ (reference sequence). CDR3 in amino acids: CASSNLAEVTDTQYF. In nucleotides, the CDR3 is TGTGCCAGCAGTAACCTAGCGGAGGTCACAGATACGCAGTATTTT.

The chain is built from TRBV24-1 and TRBJ2-2; D remains ambiguous. V was shortened by 10 bases and J by 0 bases, with 11 bases between the two germline ends. The CDR3 contains 14 residues. Germline lookup yields CDR1 KGHDR and CDR2 SFDVKD. The CDR3 DNA follows: TGTGCCACATCGCGCGGTTCGAACACCGGGGAGCTGTTTTTT. Translating gives CATSRGSNTGELFF.

The count of this clone is one. CDR3 amino acids: CASRRSGFGGELFF. CDR3 nucleotides: TGTGCCAGCAGACGTAGCGGTTTCGGCGGGGAGCTGTTTTTT. The chain employs TRBV14 and TRBJ2-2, with D possibly being TRBD2 (6 bases). Trimming took 6 bases from V and 7 from J, leaving 15 bases between them. This CDR3 is 14 amino acids long. Looked up from germline, CDR1 is SGHDN and CDR2 is FVKESK.

This rearrangement joins TRBV7-8 to TRBJ2-7, with D possibly matching TRBD2 (6 bases). Germline V lookup: CDR1 SGHVS, CDR2 FQNEAQ. V lost 5 bases, J lost 3 bases, and 20 bases lay in between. The CDR3 loop spans 16 amino acids. The CDR3 DNA is TGTGCCAGCAGCCCGACTCGCCTCCGGGAGAGCTACGAGCAGTACTTC. The encoded protein is CASSPTRLRESYEQYF.

The CDR3 sequence is CASSQRPATLIVQGANTEAFF. The CDR3 coding sequence is TGCGCCAGCAGCCAACGCCCCGCTACCCTCATCGTACAGGGGGCGAACACTGAAGCTTTCTTT. The genes are TRBV4-1 and TRBJ1-1; 9 bases align to TRBD1. Trimming took 2 bases from V and 1 from J; bases not matched to a gene: 20. This CDR3 comprises 21 residues. Germline CDR1 is MGHRA and CDR2 is YSYEKL.

This chain uses TRBV19 with TRBJ2-2; D is unclear. V was shortened by 10 bases and J by 7 bases, with 10 bases between the two germline ends. Germline values: CDR1 LNHDA, CDR2 SQIVND (reference sequence). The CDR3 runs 11 residues. CDR3: CATQQSGELFF. Written as DNA, the CDR3 is TGTGCCACCCAACAGAGCGGGGAGCTGTTTTTT. Supplemented by reference TRBV19 and TRBJ2-2, the full variable domain reads DGGITQSPKYLFRKEGQNVTLSCEQNLNHDAMYWYRQDPGQGLRLIYYSQIVNDFQKGDIAEGYSVSREKKESFPLTVTSAQKNPTAFYLCATQQSGELFFGEGSRLTVL.

This clone has only one observation. The chain is built from TRBV6-2 or TRBV6-3 and TRBJ2-7, with D possibly TRBD2 on 6 matching bases. Germline values: CDR1 MNHEY, CDR2 SVGEGT. The CDR3 spans 12 residues. V was trimmed by 5 bases and J by 2 bases, leaving 7 bases between them. The CDR3 region is CASSAGPYEQYF. CDR3 nucleotide sequence: TGTGCCAGCAGTGCGGGGCCCTACGAGCAGTACTTC.

This rearrangement joins TRBV7-2 to TRBJ2-1, with 7 bases aligning to TRBD1. The germline V gene encodes CDR1 SGHTA and CDR2 FQGNSA. The CDR3 has 14 amino acids. V gave up 5 bases and J gave up 4 bases; unmatched junction bases: 5. This CDR3 is CASSPQGRYNEQFF. For the CDR3, the DNA is TGTGCCAGCAGCCCACAGGGGCGGTACAATGAGCAGTTCTTC. Supplemented by reference TRBV7-2 and TRBJ2-1, the full variable domain reads GAGVSQSPSNKVTEKGKDVELRCDPISGHTALYWYRQSLGQGLEFLIYFQGNSAPDKSGLPSDRFSAERTGGSVSTLTIQRTQQEDSAVYLCASSPQGRYNEQFFGPGTRLTVL.